This TCR beta chain appears in the sequencing data of a study of beta chain features in type 1 diabetes (dated by TCRdb to the late 2010s). Regarding the complete study: Mean age, gender distribution, total cell number and subset yield were not different between patients and healthy donors. The study compared the TCRB repertoires of sorted circulating CD4+ T cell subsets in recently diagnosed type 1 diabetes patients with those in matched healthy donors. A total of some 110 million sorted cells were examined across all samples, and the number of cells per subset was strongly correlated with RNA yield. Whereas all 30 or so donors provided naive and central memory subsets, regulatory and stem cell-like memory subsets were isolated from just 8 patients and about 8 healthy donors.

The entire amount of isolated RNA was reverse transcribed using the High Capacity cDNA Reverse Transcription Kit, so the sequenced TCRB transcripts were expressed ones. Naive, central memory and regulatory T cell samples underwent deep immunoSEQ sequencing, averaging roughly 3.4 million total reads per sample. After sorted cells were lysed in RLT buffer, RNA was extracted with DNase-treated RNeasy Micro or Mini kits, with the choice depending on cell number. Each cell subset was processed on its own to prevent cross-contamination, while patient and healthy donor samples were processed together. The immunoSEQ multiplex PCR was used to amplify TCRB sequences from cDNA, generating 87-bp fragments that spanned the CDR3 region. Sequencing of the amplicons was performed on the Illumina HiSeq platform. The paper's data handling went like this. PCR bias was computationally corrected using synthetic template baselines, reads within Hamming distance 2 were collapsed, and singletons that could not be merged were discarded. By aligning reads against IMGT, V, D and J genes, CDR3 length, and insertions or deletions at six rearrangement sites were assigned. Within each subset, clonotype counts were normalized to sorted cell number, after which true diversity and Gini coefficients were computed with the tcR R package. The overlap coefficient, calculated on TCRB nucleotide sequences, was used to quantify repertoire sharing. Out-of-frame TCRB sequences from naive cells were analyzed as a proxy for the pre-selection repertoire. TCRdb stores this immuneACCESS table with in-frame sequences only. Part of the clones is absent; in the studies checked, under half of the shortfall reflects unresolved V genes, and no reason is known for the rest. Clone size and the V and J calls come from that table; the DNA yielded D and trimming. The sample has under 950,000 clones on record, 15% to 20% of them singletons. The ten largest clones take up 0.02% to 0.025% of the sample.

What the work shows at the level of the full study, not this receptor alone: Shorter templates might have been favored by PCR, but patient and control samples were amplified and corrected together, so both groups would have been affected equally by any skew. Naive, central memory and regulatory TCRB repertoires appeared more similar among patients than among healthy donors. Because cDNA was sequenced instead of genomic DNA, activated cells with high expression could be over-represented, although the groups did not differ in activation or CD3 levels. Because small numbers of individuals were included in the HLA sub-analyses, any influence of HLA type on TCRB rearrangement was left unresolved. At VDJ recombination sites, type 1 diabetes patients had fewer insertions and more deleted nucleotides, which implies abnormalities in thymic rearrangement. In all four CD4+ subsets, TCRB CDR3 length was moderately but significantly shorter in type 1 diabetes patients.

Including the terminal cysteine and phenylalanine, the CDR3 comprises 16 residues. Only the CDR3 DNA stays, 48 bases, in frame from base 1. The V end loses 2 bases and the J end loses 4 bases, and a stretch of 18 bases separates them. Reading the germline V gene (reference sequence) gives CDR1 SEHNR and CDR2 FQNEAQ. The table lists this clone with a few counts. It has no known antigen specificity. Within one base of it there is no much larger clone, and no base qualities were kept. Each donor gave one peripheral blood draw, roughly 0.11 L on average, collected into heparinised tubes. Using a panel that included CD45RO, CCR7, CD25, CD127, CD95 and CD27, naive, central memory, regulatory and stem cell-like memory CD4+ T cells were sorted on a BD FACSAria II. A purity above 95% was achieved for all sorted populations. PBMCs were isolated right away by Lymphoprep density gradient centrifugation and were stained directly, without culture. To minimize batch effects, samples were stained and sorted in pairs, one healthy donor with one patient per experiment.

The clonotype originates from a woman aged 18-29 years in good health. Sample: naive CD4+ T cells from blood. The sample's cell subset or site label is to be understood as: true naive CD4+ T cells. The V gene is TRBV7-9 and the J gene is TRBJ2-7; the D gene is perhaps TRBD2, from 5 matching bases. This receptor has the CDR3 CASSLPPGGGSYEQYF. The DNA sequence is as follows: TGTGCCAGCAGCTTACCTCCGGGCGGAGGATCGTACGAGCAGTACTTC.